One sample yielded the 24 T cell receptor beta chains listed below, sequenced in a study of cytomegalovirus exposure and HLA in healthy donors. Researchers ran the PCR with 60 Vbeta and 13 Jbeta primers. Sequenced by immunoSEQ multiplex PCR; TCRdb stores in-frame clones only, minus some. The sample includes about 150,000 clones, 65% to 80% of them seen just once. Sequencing was performed on PBMCs. The receptors originated from a middle-aged woman in good health and CMV-seronegative.

The chain is built from TRBV7-9 and TRBJ2-3, with 7 bases fitting TRBD1. The CDR3 has 14 residues. CDR1 is SEHNR, CDR2 FQNEAQ, per germline (reference sequence). The CDR3 sequence is CAGARDSFTDTQYF. The CDR3 DNA sequence: TGTGCAGGAGCCCGGGACAGCTTCACAGATACGCAGTATTTT.

CDR3 in DNA: TGTGCCAGCTCACCAAGAGGGTTAGGAGCTTTCTTT. Translated: CASSPRGLGAFF. The V gene is TRBV18, the J gene TRBJ1-1; no reliable D call. The germline gives CDR1 KGHSH, CDR2 LQKENI. The CDR3 length is 12 residues. The germline V and J ends were trimmed by 2 bases and 10 bases, with 11 bases remaining between them.

The chain recombines TRBV12-5 with TRBJ2-7; 10 nucleotides match TRBD1. Per germline, CDR1 LGHNT and CDR2 FRNRAP. There are 14 residues in the CDR3. V was clipped by 4 bases and J by 9 bases; unmatched bases: 9. The DNA for the CDR3 is TGTGCTAGTGGTTGGTACTCCGGGACAGGGGCGCAGTACTTC. Translating gives CASGWYSGTGAQYF.

The chain links TRBV27 to TRBJ1-1, with 8 nucleotides matching TRBD1. J was trimmed by 4 bases and V by 2 bases; bases with no gene match: 9. This CDR3 is built from 16 residues. Germline CDR1 MNHEY, CDR2 SMNVEV (reference sequence). CDR3 in DNA: TGTGCCAGCAGTTTAGGAGCCGGGACAGGCGGCACTGAAGCTTTCTTT. This translates into CASSLGAGTGGTEAFF.

This clone was recorded only once. The junction does not match germline at one end; this may be a read error. DNA for the CDR3: TGTTCCAGCAGCCATGAGACTAGCGGGCTGTACGAGCAGTACTTC. The encoded protein is CSSSHETSGLYEQYF. The chain uses TRBV7-9 and TRBJ2-7; 10 bases fit TRBD2. Germline CDR1 SEHNR, CDR2 FQNEAQ (reference sequence). The CDR3 sequence is 15 residues long.

The chain links TRBV7-9 to TRBJ2-1, with 8 positions matching TRBD1. Germline V gene data show CDR1 as SEHNR and CDR2 as FQNEAQ (reference sequence). The V and J ends lost 3 bases and 8 bases, in that order; junction bases with no gene match: 15. The CDR3 length is 17 residues. The CDR3 is CASSLGQENPHGHEQFF. The DNA for the CDR3 is TGTGCCAGCAGCTTGGGACAGGAAAACCCGCACGGTCATGAGCAGTTCTTC.

This chain joins TRBV27 and TRBJ1-2; 9 bases match TRBD1. The V and J ends lost 5 bases and 7 bases, in that order; junction bases with no gene match: 5. Germline lookup yields CDR1 MNHEY and CDR2 SMNVEV (reference sequence). The CDR3 length is 13 residues. CDR3 in DNA: TGTGCCAGCAGTCCTGGGACAGGGTCTGGCTACACCTTC. Encoded protein: CASSPGTGSGYTF.

The chain carries TRBV2 and TRBJ1-1; tentatively, D is TRBD1 (6 bases). V was cut by 6 bases and J by 7 bases, with 6 bases left in between. Germline V gives CDR1 SNHLY, CDR2 FYNNEI. CDR3 length equals 10 residues. The CDR3 DNA sequence: TGTGCCAGCAGGGACAGTGAAGCTTTCTTT. It specifies CASRDSEAFF.

The chain combines TRBV2 with TRBJ2-1; D not resolved. CDR1 SNHLY and CDR2 FYNNEI come from the germline V gene. The CDR3 totals 11 residues. The V and J ends lost 6 bases and 9 bases respectively, with 9 bases between them. The CDR3 loop is CASRRSAEQFF. As DNA, the CDR3 is TGTGCCAGCAGGAGGAGCGCTGAGCAGTTCTTC.

This chain links TRBV7-9 with TRBJ1-2; D perhaps matches TRBD1 (6 bases). CDR1 and CDR2 (germline): SEHNR, FQNEAQ (reference sequence). The CDR3 contains 13 residues. The DNA for the CDR3 is TGTGCAGCGGACTCAGGGGCGGGGGATGGCTACACCTTC. Translated: CAADSGAGDGYTF.

This sequence joins TRBV7-6 and TRBJ2-7; 8 nucleotides match TRBD1. This CDR3 is built from 14 residues. The trim removed 4 bases at V and 6 bases at J, leaving 8 bases unmatched. The germline V gene encodes CDR1 SGHVS and CDR2 FNYEAQ. The DNA of the CDR3 is TGTGCCAGCAGCTCACTCAGGGGGCCGGGCGAGCAGTACTTC. Its protein is CASSSLRGPGEQYF. Supplemented by reference TRBV7-6 and TRBJ2-7, the full variable domain reads GAGVSQSPRYKVTKRGQDVALRCDPISGHVSLYWYRQALGQGPEFLTYFNYEAQQDKSGLPNDRFSAERPEGSISTLTIQRTEQRDSAMYRCASSSLRGPGEQYFGPGTRLTVT.

The gene calls are TRBV27 and TRBJ2-7; TRBD1 matches at 9 bases. This CDR3 spans 15 amino acids. CDR1 is MNHEY, CDR2 SMNVEV, per germline (reference sequence). V was clipped by 3 bases and J by 2 bases; unmatched bases: 5. The CDR3 nucleotides read TGTGCCAGCAGTTTGCCCGGGACAGGGCCCTACGAGCAGTACTTC. It specifies CASSLPGTGPYEQYF.

In this sample, this clone turned up a few times. V is TRBV14 and J is TRBJ2-7; 9 bases match TRBD1. Germline V CDR1 and CDR2: SGHDN, FVKESK. The CDR3 totals 14 residues. The junction had 9 bases not matched to a gene; V was cut back by 3 bases and J by 9 bases. The DNA of the CDR3 is TGTGCCAGCAGCCAGGGACAGGGTATAGGAAGGCAGTACTTC. It translates to CASSQGQGIGRQYF. The entire variable domain, with the rest obtained from reference TRBV14 and TRBJ2-7, is as follows: EAGVTQFPSHSVIEKGQTVTLRCDPISGHDNLYWYRRVMGKEIKFLLHFVKESKQDESGMPNNRFLAERTGGTYSTLKVQPAELEDSGVYFCASSQGQGIGRQYFGPGTRLTVT.

V gene TRBV29-1 combines with J gene TRBJ2-1; 10 positions match TRBD1. Germline values: CDR1 SQVTM, CDR2 ANQGSEA. J was trimmed by 3 bases and V by 7 bases; bases with no gene match: 6. The CDR3 totals 14 residues. In DNA form, the CDR3 reads TGCAGCGCCGACGGACAGGGGGGCTACAATGAGCAGTTCTTC. Amino acid sequence: CSADGQGGYNEQFF.

V usage is TRBV9 and J usage is TRBJ1-2; weak D call: TRBD1 (5 bases). In germline, CDR1 is SGDLS, CDR2 YYNGEE. V lost 0 bases to trimming and J lost 8 bases, with 17 bases between them. This CDR3 has 15 residues. CDR3 nucleotide sequence: TGTGCCAGCAGCGTAGATTCAGGGAATAGTGGCGGCTACACCTTC. Its translation is CASSVDSGNSGGYTF.

This clone was detected only once. The V call is TRBV5-1, the J call TRBJ2-5; 8 nucleotides match TRBD1. The DNA end favors TRBJ2-7, so the J call may be wrong. Germline values: CDR1 SGHRS, CDR2 YFSETQ. This CDR3 is 15 amino acids long. CDR3 in amino acids: CASSLAGDRGYEQYF. The DNA for the CDR3 is TGCGCCAGCAGCTTGGCCGGCGACAGGGGCTACGAGCAGTACTTC.

A few counts support this clone. The chain joins TRBV4-2 to TRBJ1-2, with D possibly TRBD1 on 5 matching bases. Trimming shortened V by 1 base and J by 0 bases, and 9 bases separated the two germline ends. This CDR3 has 15 residues. The V gene's germline CDR1 is LGHNA and CDR2 YNFKEQ. The chain's CDR3 is CASSQGGVANYGYTF. In DNA form, the CDR3 reads TGTGCCAGCAGCCAAGGGGGGGTAGCTAACTATGGCTACACCTTC.

CDR3: CASSSGGSNQPQHF. DNA of the CDR3: TGTGCCAGCAGTTCTGGCGGGAGCAATCAGCCCCAGCATTTT. V usage is TRBV6-5 and J usage is TRBJ1-5; D is unclear. Germline loops: CDR1 MNHEY, CDR2 SVGAGI. V lost 4 bases, J lost 1 base, and 8 bases lay in between. The CDR3 length is 14 residues.

Here the CDR3 reads CASSGTAIWERAYNEQFF. As DNA, the CDR3 is TGTGCCAGCAGTGGTACCGCTATTTGGGAGCGGGCCTACAATGAGCAGTTCTTC. This chain connects TRBV6-1 to TRBJ2-1; D is perhaps TRBD2 (6 bases). Per the germline V gene, CDR1 is MNHNS and CDR2 is SASEGT. CDR3 size: 18 residues. Deletions cut 4 bases from V and 2 bases from J, with 21 bases between.

Note on this clone: The sample holds other DNA sequences that translate to the same CDR3. This chain uses TRBV18 with TRBJ1-2, with 7 bases fitting TRBD1. This CDR3 is built from 13 residues. CDR1 KGHSH and CDR2 LQKENI come from the germline V gene. With V trimmed by 3 bases and J by 3 bases, 1 base remained unmatched. CDR3 protein: CASSPDRDYGYTF. CDR3 nucleotides: TGTGCCAGCTCACCCGACAGGGACTATGGCTACACCTTC.

The chain joins TRBV7-9 to TRBJ2-3, with D maybe TRBD2 (5 bases). The CDR3 spans 14 residues. Trimming stripped 6 bases from V and 1 base from J, with 11 bases between. From germline, CDR1 is SEHNR and CDR2 FQNEAQ (reference sequence). The CDR3 coding sequence is TGTGCCAGCAGACTGTCGGAGGGCACAGATACGCAGTATTTT. Amino acid sequence: CASRLSEGTDTQYF.

This clone was observed a few times. This chain connects TRBV14 to TRBJ2-3; D perhaps matches TRBD2 (6 bases). This CDR3 region has 17 residues. V lost 2 bases and J lost 1, with 16 bases in between. Germline lookup yields CDR1 SGHDN and CDR2 FVKESK. For the CDR3, the DNA is TGTGCCAGCAGCCAAACGGGGGTCCGGCCGGGCACAGATACGCAGTATTTT. It yields the protein CASSQTGVRPGTDTQYF.

The chain employs TRBV9 and TRBJ2-3, with 12 bases that match TRBD2. Looked up from germline, CDR1 is SGDLS and CDR2 is YYNGEE. V was clipped by 0 bases and J by 3 bases; unmatched bases: 2. The CDR3 runs to 16 residues. The CDR3 nucleotides are TGTGCCAGCAGCGTAGCTGGACTAGCGGGGACAGATACGCAGTATTTT. This encodes CASSVAGLAGTDTQYF. The whole variable domain, remainder taken from reference TRBV9 and TRBJ2-3, is DSGVTQTPKHLITATGQRVTLRCSPRSGDLSVYWYQQSLDQGLQFLIQYYNGEERAKGNILERFSAQQFPDLHSELNLSSLELGDSALYFCASSVAGLAGTDTQYFGPGTRLTVL.

The rearrangement links TRBV18 to TRBJ1-2; D not certain. The germline V gene has CDR1 KGHSH and CDR2 LQKENI. V shed 2 bases and J shed 8 bases, with 24 bases lying between them. This CDR3 has 17 amino acids. CDR3 DNA: TGTGCCAGCTCACCAAACCCACTCGTCCAGCGCCCTTGGGGCTACACCTTC. It translates to CASSPNPLVQRPWGYTF.